The next 26 T cell receptor beta chains were all read from a single sample in a study of preoperative IRX-2 immunotherapy in early breast cancer. As to treatment: preoperative locoregional IRX-2 cytokine immunotherapy. Produced via immunoSEQ multiplex PCR; TCRdb's table is partial and in-frame only. This table has around 3,000 clones, approximately 84% appearing once. The sequenced sample was tumor tissue, obtained after IRX-2 immunotherapy. The receptors here all came from a human donor with breast cancer.

The V and J genes are TRBV19 and TRBJ2-2; D tentatively fits TRBD1 or TRBD2 (5 bases each). CDR3 size: 14 residues. Germline values: CDR1 LNHDA, CDR2 SQIVND (reference sequence). Between the trimmed V and J ends, which lost 7 bases and 1 base, there was a span of 10 bases. As DNA, the CDR3 is TGTGCCAGTACTCGGGACCTGAACACCGGGGAGCTGTTTTTT. It yields the protein CASTRDLNTGELFF.

This clone was picked up a small number of times. This chain uses TRBV6-8 with TRBJ1-1, with 7 bases identical to TRBD1. The CDR3 sequence is 12 residues long. Per germline, CDR1 MNHGY and CDR2 SAAAGT. Losses at the gene ends were 6 bases for V and 11 bases for J; bases not matched to a gene: 9. The CDR3 region is CASRRQGGVAFF. CDR3 nucleotide sequence: TGTGCCAGCAGGAGACAGGGCGGGGTGGCTTTCTTT.

This clone has just a few counts. The chain couples TRBV29-1 to TRBJ2-5; TRBD1 is a possible D gene (5 bases). Germline V lookup: CDR1 SQVTM, CDR2 ANQGSEA. Trimming stripped 2 bases from V and 5 bases from J, with 9 bases between. This CDR3 spans 12 amino acids. The CDR3 region is CSVERGLETQYF. For the CDR3, the DNA is TGCAGCGTTGAAAGGGGATTGGAGACCCAGTACTTC.

V and J are TRBV29-1 and TRBJ2-2; a weak D match, TRBD2 (5 bases). The germline CDR1 and CDR2 sequences are SQVTM and ANQGSEA. Between the trimmed V and J ends, which lost 3 bases and 5 bases, there was a span of 10 bases. CDR3 length equals 13 residues. The CDR3 DNA is TGCAGCGTTGACGGGGTGGGAACCGGGGAGCTGTTTTTT. Encoded protein: CSVDGVGTGELFF.

CDR3: CASSLFGVNTEAFF. The CDR3 DNA is TGTGCCAGCAGCTTGTTCGGGGTGAACACTGAAGCTTTCTTT. The chain has TRBV11-3 and TRBJ1-1; D not certain. V lost 3 bases, J lost 0 bases, and 8 bases lay in between. There are 14 residues in the CDR3. Germline lookup yields CDR1 SGHNT and CDR2 YENEEA. The entire variable domain, with the rest obtained from reference TRBV11-3 and TRBJ1-1, is as follows: EAGVVQSPRYKIIEKKQPVAFWCNPISGHNTLYWYLQNLGQGPELLIRYENEEAVDDSQLPKDRFSAERLKGVDSTLKIQPAELGDSAVYLCASSLFGVNTEAFFGQGTRLTVV.

V usage is TRBV18 and J usage is TRBJ1-4; D is possibly TRBD1 (5 bases). The germline V gene has CDR1 KGHSH and CDR2 LQKENI. This CDR3 region has 14 residues. The ends were cut back, 3 bases at V and 8 bases at J, with 13 bases in the middle. CDR3 sequence (DNA): TGTGCCAGCTCACCCCGGATGGGACGGGAAAAACTGTTTTTT. As protein: CASSPRMGREKLFF.

The rearrangement uses TRBV30 and TRBJ1-2; TRBD1 might be the D (6 bases). V was trimmed by 3 bases and J by 4 bases, leaving 12 bases between them. Per germline, CDR1 GTSNPN and CDR2 SVGIG (reference sequence). CDR3 length: 13 residues. DNA for the CDR3: TGTGCCTGGAGCTTGGAGGGGGGCTATGGCTACACCTTC. Residues: CAWSLEGGYGYTF.

The chain carries TRBV29-1 and TRBJ2-7; TRBD1 is a possible D gene (5 bases). From germline, CDR1 is SQVTM and CDR2 ANQGSEA. V was pared by 7 bases and J by 6 bases, with 16 bases between. CDR3 length: 12 residues. This chain's CDR3 is CSADPGFGEQYF. For the CDR3, the DNA is TGCAGCGCCGACCCAGGGTTTGGCGAGCAGTACTTC.

This clone was counted between two and nine times. V is TRBV15 and J is TRBJ1-1, with 7 positions matching TRBD1. This CDR3 has 15 residues. The ends lost 5 bases at V and 0 bases at J; junction bases unmatched: 6. Germline CDR1 is LNHNV and CDR2 is YYDKDF (reference sequence). The chain's CDR3 is CATSWDRQMNTEAFF. CDR3 in DNA: TGTGCCACCAGCTGGGACAGACAAATGAACACTGAAGCTTTCTTT.

Only a few counts were recorded for this clone. The chain is built from TRBV28 and TRBJ2-5; D may be TRBD2 (6 bases). The germline V gene has CDR1 MDHEN and CDR2 SYDVKM. The CDR3 sequence is 15 residues long. V lost 5 bases to trimming and J lost 5 bases, with 18 bases between them. The DNA of the CDR3 is TGTGCCAGCAGTGAAACCGGGACTTACCTTGAGACCCAGTACTTC. Protein product: CASSETGTYLETQYF.

The genes are TRBV10-3 and TRBJ2-2; 9 positions agree with TRBD2. The V and J ends lost 0 bases and 5 bases, in that order; junction bases with no gene match: 4. CDR3 length equals 16 residues. Germline-derived CDR1 and CDR2 are ENHRY and SYGVKD. The CDR3 here is CAISESGLAGTGELFF. Written as DNA, the CDR3 is TGTGCCATCAGTGAGTCGGGGCTAGCGGGGACCGGGGAGCTGTTTTTT.

The J gene is TRBJ1-1, the V gene TRBV25-1; D remains ambiguous. The length of the CDR3 is 14 residues. The ends were cut back, 2 bases at V and 0 bases at J, with 7 bases in the middle. Germline lookup yields CDR1 MGHDK and CDR2 SYGVNS. Written as DNA, the CDR3 is TGTGCCAGCAGTGAAGTAGGGATGAACACTGAAGCTTTCTTT. It is translated as CASSEVGMNTEAFF.

V and J are TRBV28 and TRBJ1-5; 8 bases agree with TRBD1. Germline lookup yields CDR1 MDHEN and CDR2 SYDVKM. CDR3 length: 16 amino acids. The V segment lost 2 bases and the J segment 11 bases; nucleotides outside the gene matches: 14. CDR3 nucleotides: TGTGCCAGCAGTTTACCCCGACAGGGGACGTCCTCAGCCCAGCATTTT. Translated: CASSLPRQGTSSAQHF.

CDR3 protein: CASSGRLAGGSNTGELFF. For the CDR3, the DNA is TGTGCCAGTAGCGGGAGATTAGCGGGGGGTTCGAACACCGGGGAGCTGTTTTTT. This chain joins TRBV19 and TRBJ2-2, with 10 bases matching TRBD2. With 6 bases clipped from V and 0 bases from J, the junction kept 10 bases outside the gene matches. Per germline, CDR1 LNHDA and CDR2 SQIVND (reference sequence). The CDR3 totals 18 residues.

This rearrangement joins TRBV15 to TRBJ2-1, with 8 positions matching TRBD1. Germline V gives CDR1 LNHNV, CDR2 YYDKDF (reference sequence). V lost 1 base and J lost 4; bases outside the gene matches: 9. The CDR3 loop spans 17 amino acids. This CDR3 is CATSRGSDGTGYNEQFF. CDR3 bases: TGTGCCACCAGCAGAGGATCAGACGGGACAGGTTACAATGAGCAGTTCTTC.

V is TRBV28 and J is TRBJ2-1, with 10 bases aligning to TRBD2. Trimming at V came to 6 bases and at J to 9 bases, leaving 14 bases not matched to a gene. There are 16 residues in the CDR3. CDR1 is MDHEN and CDR2 is SYDVKM in the germline V gene. The CDR3: CASRRTSSGRAIEQFF. The DNA for the CDR3 is TGTGCCAGCAGACGGACCTCTAGCGGGAGAGCGATTGAGCAGTTCTTC.

This rearrangement joins TRBV6-8 to TRBJ1-6; D remains ambiguous. The CDR3 totals 14 residues. Trimming took 7 bases from V and 8 from J, leaving 15 bases between them. Germline values: CDR1 MNHGY, CDR2 SAAAGT. The CDR3 coding sequence is TGTGCCAGCAAGGTGGGCGGTAGCTATTCACCCCTCCACTTT. Residues: CASKVGGSYSPLHF.

This sequence joins TRBV19 and TRBJ1-1; TRBD1 agrees at 7 bases. The V segment lost 5 bases and the J segment 0 bases; nucleotides outside the gene matches: 9. Germline V CDR1 and CDR2: LNHDA, SQIVND (reference sequence). The CDR3 runs 16 residues. CDR3 residues: CASSLPRQGLNTEAFF. CDR3 coding DNA: TGTGCCAGTAGTCTGCCGAGACAGGGTTTGAACACTGAAGCTTTCTTT.

This clone has just a few counts. The chain combines TRBV11-3 with TRBJ2-5; 10 nucleotides line up with TRBD2. The germline V gene has CDR1 SGHNT and CDR2 YENEEA. This CDR3 is built from 17 residues. With V trimmed by 8 bases and J by 0 bases, 12 bases remained unmatched. CDR3 bases: TGTGCCAGCCTCGGGGCTAGCGGGGGCGGGTACCAAGAGACCCAGTACTTC. Translating gives CASLGASGGGYQETQYF.

The gene calls are TRBV6-8 and TRBJ2-1, with D perhaps being TRBD1 or TRBD2 (5 bases each). The V gene lost 8 bases and the J gene lost 2 bases, with 13 bases spanning the gap. Germline CDR1 reads MNHGY; CDR2 reads SAAAGT. The CDR3 runs 14 residues. CDR3 sequence reads: CASSAGRAYNEQFF. The CDR3 nucleotides are TGTGCCAGCTCCGCGGGCAGGGCCTACAATGAGCAGTTCTTC.

The chain links TRBV19 to TRBJ1-2, with 9 bases matching TRBD1. This CDR3 spans 13 amino acids. The trim removed 7 bases at V and 8 bases at J, leaving 8 bases unmatched. Germline V CDR1 and CDR2: LNHDA, SQIVND (reference sequence). The CDR3, as DNA: TGTGCCAGTACACCGGGACAGGGTTACGGCTACACCTTC. This translates into CASTPGQGYGYTF. The full variable domain, rest sourced from reference TRBV19 and TRBJ1-2, is DGGITQSPKYLFRKEGQNVTLSCEQNLNHDAMYWYRQDPGQGLRLIYYSQIVNDFQKGDIAEGYSVSREKKESFPLTVTSAQKNPTAFYLCASTPGQGYGYTFGSGTRLTVV.

The J gene is TRBJ2-2, the V gene TRBV25-1, with 7 bases identical to TRBD1. The CDR3 runs to 14 residues. CDR1 is MGHDK and CDR2 is SYGVNS in the germline V gene. The CDR3 DNA reads as TGTGCGAACCGGGACAGCTCGAACACCGGGGAGCTGTTTTTT. Amino acids: CANRDSSNTGELFF.

This clone was recorded a few times. This sequence joins TRBV29-1 and TRBJ1-1, with 7 positions matching TRBD1. Per the germline V gene, CDR1 is SQVTM and CDR2 is ANQGSEA. Trimming took 7 bases from V and 0 from J; bases not matched to a gene: 5. The CDR3 is made up of 13 amino acids. This CDR3 is CSARGAMNTEAFF. The CDR3 nucleotides are TGCAGCGCCAGGGGGGCTATGAACACTGAAGCTTTCTTT.

This chain joins TRBV28 and TRBJ1-4, with TRBD1 matching over 7 bases. Germline CDR1 MDHEN, CDR2 SYDVKM. Trimming took 4 bases from V and 7 from J; bases not matched to a gene: 9. CDR3 length equals 15 residues. CDR3: CASSSTGYIGEKLFF. In nucleotides, the CDR3 is TGTGCCAGCAGTTCGACAGGGTACATTGGTGAAAAACTGTTTTTT.

V usage is TRBV6-8 and J usage is TRBJ1-4; no firm D call. Trimming stripped 2 bases from V and 6 bases from J, with 13 bases between. There are 15 residues in the CDR3. CDR1 and CDR2 (germline): MNHGY, SAAAGT. The CDR3 DNA is TGTGCCAGCAGTTACCCTACAACGGTTGATGAAAAACTGTTTTTT. It specifies CASSYPTTVDEKLFF.

V and J are TRBV14 and TRBJ1-3; D is unclear. The V gene lost 8 bases and the J gene lost 4 bases, with 6 bases spanning the gap. CDR3 length: 11 amino acids. Germline V gives CDR1 SGHDN, CDR2 FVKESK. The CDR3 loop is CASGPGNTIYF. The CDR3 nucleotides read TGTGCCAGCGGTCCGGGAAACACCATATATTTT.